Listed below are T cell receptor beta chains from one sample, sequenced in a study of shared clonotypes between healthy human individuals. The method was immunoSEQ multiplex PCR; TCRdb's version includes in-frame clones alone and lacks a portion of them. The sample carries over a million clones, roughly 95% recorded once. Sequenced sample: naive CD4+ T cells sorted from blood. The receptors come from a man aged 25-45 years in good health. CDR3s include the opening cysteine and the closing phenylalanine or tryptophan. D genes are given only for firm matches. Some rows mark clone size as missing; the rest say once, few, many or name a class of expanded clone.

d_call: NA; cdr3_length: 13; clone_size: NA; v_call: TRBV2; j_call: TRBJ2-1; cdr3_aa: CASSDGTRDEQFF; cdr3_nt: TGTGCCAGCAGTGATGGGACACGGGATGAGCAGTTCTTC
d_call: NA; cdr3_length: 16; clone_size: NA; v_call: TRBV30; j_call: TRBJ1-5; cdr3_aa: CAWSVTRGVRSQPQHF; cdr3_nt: TGTGCCTGGAGTGTAACGAGGGGGGTTAGAAGTCAGCCCCAGCATTTT
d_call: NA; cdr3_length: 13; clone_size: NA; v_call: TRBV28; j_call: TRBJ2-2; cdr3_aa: CASSLGMTGELFF; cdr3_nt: TGTGCCAGCAGTTTAGGCATGACCGGGGAGCTGTTTTTT
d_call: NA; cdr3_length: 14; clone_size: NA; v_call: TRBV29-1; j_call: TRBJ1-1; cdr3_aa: CSVGAGPFGTEAFF; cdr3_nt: TGCAGCGTTGGGGCAGGGCCGTTCGGGACTGAAGCTTTCTTT
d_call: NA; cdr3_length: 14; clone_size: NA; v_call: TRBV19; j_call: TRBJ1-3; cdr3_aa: CASLERGNGDTIYF; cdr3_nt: TGTGCCAGTCTCGAGCGGGGGAACGGGGACACCATATATTTT
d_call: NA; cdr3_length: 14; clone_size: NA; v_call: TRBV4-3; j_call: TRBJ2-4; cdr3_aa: CASSPRGSKNIQYF; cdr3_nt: TGCGCCAGCAGCCCAAGGGGGTCCAAAAACATTCAGTACTTC
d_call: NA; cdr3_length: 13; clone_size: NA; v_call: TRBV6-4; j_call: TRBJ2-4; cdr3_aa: CASSESQGTGLYF; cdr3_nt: TGTGCCAGCAGTGAAAGTCAGGGCACTGGTCTGTACTTC
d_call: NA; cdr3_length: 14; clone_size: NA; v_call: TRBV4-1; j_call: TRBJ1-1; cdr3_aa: CASSQDRANTEAFF; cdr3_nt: TGCGCCAGCAGCCAAGATCGGGCCAACACTGAAGCTTTCTTT
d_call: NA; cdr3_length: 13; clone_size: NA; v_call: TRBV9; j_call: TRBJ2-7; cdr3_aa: CASSVGGGTEQYF; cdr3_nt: TGTGCCAGCAGCGTAGGGGGTGGGACGGAGCAGTACTTC
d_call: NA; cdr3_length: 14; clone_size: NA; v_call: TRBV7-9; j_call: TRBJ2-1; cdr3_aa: CARWGHSSYNEQFF; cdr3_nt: TGTGCCAGATGGGGTCATAGCTCCTACAATGAGCAGTTCTTC
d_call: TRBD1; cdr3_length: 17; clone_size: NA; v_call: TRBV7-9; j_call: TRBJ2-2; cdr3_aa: CASSLSLGTENTGELFF; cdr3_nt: TGTGCCAGCAGCTTGTCCCTCGGGACAGAGAACACCGGGGAGCTGTTTTTT
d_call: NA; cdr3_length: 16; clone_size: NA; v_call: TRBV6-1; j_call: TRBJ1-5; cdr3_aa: CASSDPRQGSVQPQHF; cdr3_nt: TGTGCCAGCAGTGATCCCCGTCAGGGGAGTGTTCAGCCCCAGCATTTT
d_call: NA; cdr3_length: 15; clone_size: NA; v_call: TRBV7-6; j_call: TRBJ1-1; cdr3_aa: CASSLAGARSTEAFF; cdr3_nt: TGTGCCAGCAGCTTAGCGGGGGCGCGGAGCACTGAAGCTTTCTTT
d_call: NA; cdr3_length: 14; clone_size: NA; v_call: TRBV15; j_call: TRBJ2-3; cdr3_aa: CATSRGGDTDTQYF; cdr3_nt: TGTGCCACCAGCAGAGGAGGGGACACAGATACGCAGTATTTT
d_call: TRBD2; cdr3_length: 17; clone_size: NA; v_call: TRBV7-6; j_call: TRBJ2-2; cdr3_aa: CASSLVSGGRAKGELFF; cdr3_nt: TGTGCCAGCAGCTTAGTCTCAGGCGGGAGGGCCAAGGGGGAGCTGTTTTTT
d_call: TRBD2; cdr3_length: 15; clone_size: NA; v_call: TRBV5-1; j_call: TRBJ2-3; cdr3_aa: CASSLTGGPPDTQYF; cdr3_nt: TGCGCCAGCAGCTTGACGGGAGGGCCCCCAGATACGCAGTATTTT
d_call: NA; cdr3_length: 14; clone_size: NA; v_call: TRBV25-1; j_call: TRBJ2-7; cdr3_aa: CASSEYQGWYEQYF; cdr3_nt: TGTGCCAGCAGTGAATATCAGGGGTGGTACGAGCAGTACTTC
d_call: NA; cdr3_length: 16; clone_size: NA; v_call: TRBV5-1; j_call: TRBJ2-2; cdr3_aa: CASSHTTYPNTGELFF; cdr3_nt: TGCGCCAGCAGCCATACTACCTACCCGAACACCGGGGAGCTGTTTTTT
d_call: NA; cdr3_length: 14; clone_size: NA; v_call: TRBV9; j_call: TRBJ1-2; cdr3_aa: CASSFSTEVYGYTF; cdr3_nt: TGTGCCAGCAGCTTCTCGACGGAGGTCTATGGCTACACCTTC
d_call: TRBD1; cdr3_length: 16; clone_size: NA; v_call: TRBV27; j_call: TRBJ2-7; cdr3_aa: CASSRSQQGSPYEQYF; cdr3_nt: TGTGCCAGCAGTCGCTCACAACAGGGGAGTCCCTACGAGCAGTACTTC
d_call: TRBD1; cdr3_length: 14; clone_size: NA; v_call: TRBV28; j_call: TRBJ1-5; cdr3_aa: CASRIAGGAYPQHF; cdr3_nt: TGTGCCAGCAGAATAGCAGGGGGCGCGTATCCCCAGCATTTT
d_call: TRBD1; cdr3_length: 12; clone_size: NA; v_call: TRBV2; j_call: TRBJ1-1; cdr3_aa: CASRNLRGEAFF; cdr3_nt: TGTGCCAGCAGGAACCTCAGGGGGGAAGCTTTCTTT
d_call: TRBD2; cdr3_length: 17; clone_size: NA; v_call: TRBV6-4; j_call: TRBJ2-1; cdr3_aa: CASSASIAGGSSREQFF; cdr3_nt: TGTGCCAGCAGTGCATCCATAGCGGGAGGTTCCTCTAGGGAGCAGTTCTTC
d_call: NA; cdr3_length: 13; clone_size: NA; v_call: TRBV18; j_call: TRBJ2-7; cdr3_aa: CASSPPGRNEQYF; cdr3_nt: TGTGCCAGCTCCCCTCCCGGGCGTAACGAGCAGTACTTC
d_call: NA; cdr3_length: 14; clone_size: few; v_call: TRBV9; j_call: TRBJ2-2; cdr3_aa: CASSARQNTGELFF; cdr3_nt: TGTGCCAGCAGCGCCCGACAGAACACCGGGGAGCTGTTTTTT
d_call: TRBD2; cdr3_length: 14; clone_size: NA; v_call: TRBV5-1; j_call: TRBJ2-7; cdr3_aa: CASSLELAGAEQYF; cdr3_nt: TGCGCCAGCAGCTTGGAGTTAGCGGGAGCCGAGCAGTACTTC
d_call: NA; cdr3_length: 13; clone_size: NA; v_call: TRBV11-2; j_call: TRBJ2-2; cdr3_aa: CASSKERTGELFF; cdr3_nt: TGTGCCAGCAGCAAGGAACGAACCGGGGAGCTGTTTTTT
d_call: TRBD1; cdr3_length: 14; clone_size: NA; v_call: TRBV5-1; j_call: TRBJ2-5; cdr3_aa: CASSIQGPGETQYF; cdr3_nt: TGCGCCAGCAGCATACAGGGGCCGGGAGAGACCCAGTACTTC
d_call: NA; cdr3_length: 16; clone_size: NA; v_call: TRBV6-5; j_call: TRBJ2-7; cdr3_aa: CASSYSGGLTLGEQYF; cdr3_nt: TGTGCCAGCAGTTACTCTGGGGGCCTTACCCTGGGGGAGCAGTACTTC
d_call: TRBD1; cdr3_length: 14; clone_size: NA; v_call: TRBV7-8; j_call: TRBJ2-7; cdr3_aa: CASSPGQKRHEQYF; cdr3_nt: TGTGCCAGCAGCCCGGGACAGAAAAGACACGAGCAGTACTTC
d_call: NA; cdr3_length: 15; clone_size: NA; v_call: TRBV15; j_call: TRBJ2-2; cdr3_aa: CATSSPEYFSGELFF; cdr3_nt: TGTGCCACCAGCAGCCCGGAGTATTTTAGCGGGGAGCTGTTTTTT
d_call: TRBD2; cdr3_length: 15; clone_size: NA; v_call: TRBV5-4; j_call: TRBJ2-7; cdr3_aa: CASSTTSGSFYEQYF; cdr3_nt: TGTGCCAGCAGCACGACCAGCGGGAGTTTCTACGAGCAGTACTTC
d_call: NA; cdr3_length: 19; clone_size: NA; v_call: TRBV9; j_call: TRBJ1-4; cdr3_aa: CASSVVRSWGTATNEKLFF; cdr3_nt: TGTGCCAGCAGCGTAGTTCGGTCGTGGGGGACCGCAACTAATGAAAAACTGTTTTTT
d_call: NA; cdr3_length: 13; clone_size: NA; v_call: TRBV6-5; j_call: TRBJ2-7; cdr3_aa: CASRQGSSYEQYF; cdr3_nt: TGTGCCAGCAGACAGGGAAGCTCCTACGAGCAGTACTTC
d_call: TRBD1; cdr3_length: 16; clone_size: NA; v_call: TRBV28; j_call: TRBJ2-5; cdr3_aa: CASSYPDRGFGETQYF; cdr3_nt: TGTGCCAGCAGTTATCCGGACAGGGGGTTCGGGGAGACCCAGTACTTC
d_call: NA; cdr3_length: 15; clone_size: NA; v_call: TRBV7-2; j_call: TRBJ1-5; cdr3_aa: CASSLRTVQGQPQHF; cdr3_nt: TGTGCCAGCAGCTTAAGGACAGTACAGGGCCAGCCCCAGCATTTT
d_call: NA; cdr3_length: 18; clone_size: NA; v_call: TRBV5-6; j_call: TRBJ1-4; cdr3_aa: CASSSLPWGGGQNEKLFF; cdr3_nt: TGTGCCAGCAGCTCACTCCCGTGGGGGGGCGGCCAAAATGAAAAACTGTTTTTT
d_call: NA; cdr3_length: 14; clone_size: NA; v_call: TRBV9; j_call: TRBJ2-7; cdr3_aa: CASSSGRSSYEQYF; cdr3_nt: TGTGCCAGCAGCTCAGGTAGAAGCTCCTACGAGCAGTACTTC
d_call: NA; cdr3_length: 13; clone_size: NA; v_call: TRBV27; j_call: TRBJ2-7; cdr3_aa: CASSFSSSYEQYF; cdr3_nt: TGTGCCAGCAGTTTTAGTAGCTCCTACGAGCAGTACTTC
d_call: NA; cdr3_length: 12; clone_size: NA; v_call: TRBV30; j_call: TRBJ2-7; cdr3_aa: CAWSASPYEQYF; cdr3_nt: TGTGCCTGGAGTGCATCCCCCTACGAGCAGTACTTC
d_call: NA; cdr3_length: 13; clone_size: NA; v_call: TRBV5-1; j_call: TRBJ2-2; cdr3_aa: CASSPSVTGELFF; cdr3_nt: TGCGCCAGCAGTCCTAGCGTAACCGGGGAGCTGTTTTTT
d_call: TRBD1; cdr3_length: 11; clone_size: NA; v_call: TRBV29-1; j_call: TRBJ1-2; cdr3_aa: CSDGTAYGYTF; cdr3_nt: TGCAGCGACGGGACAGCTTATGGCTACACCTTC
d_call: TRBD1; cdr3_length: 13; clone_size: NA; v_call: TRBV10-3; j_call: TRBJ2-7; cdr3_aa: CAVAGQASYEQYF; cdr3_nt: TGTGCCGTCGCGGGACAGGCCTCCTACGAGCAGTACTTC
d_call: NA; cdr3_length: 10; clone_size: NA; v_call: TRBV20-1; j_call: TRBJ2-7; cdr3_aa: CSAEKNEQYF; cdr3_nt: TGCAGTGCTGAAAAGAACGAGCAGTACTTC
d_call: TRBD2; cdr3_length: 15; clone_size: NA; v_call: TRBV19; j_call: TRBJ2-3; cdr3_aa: CASSFGREGPDTQYF; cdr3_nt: TGTGCCAGTAGTTTCGGGCGGGAGGGTCCAGATACGCAGTATTTT